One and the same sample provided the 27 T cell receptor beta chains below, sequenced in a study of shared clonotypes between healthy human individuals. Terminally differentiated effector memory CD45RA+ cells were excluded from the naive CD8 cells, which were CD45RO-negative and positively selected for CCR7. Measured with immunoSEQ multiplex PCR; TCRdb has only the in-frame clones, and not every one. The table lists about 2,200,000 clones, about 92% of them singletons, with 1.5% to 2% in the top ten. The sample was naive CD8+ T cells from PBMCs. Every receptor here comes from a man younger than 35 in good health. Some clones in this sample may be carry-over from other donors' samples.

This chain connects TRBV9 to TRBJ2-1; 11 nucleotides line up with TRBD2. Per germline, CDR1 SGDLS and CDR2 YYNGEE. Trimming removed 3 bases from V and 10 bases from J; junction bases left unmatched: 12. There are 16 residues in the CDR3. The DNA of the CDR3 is TGTGCCAGCAGCGAGGGGACTAGCGGAGCCCTAAGGGAGCAGTTCTTC. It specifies CASSEGTSGALREQFF. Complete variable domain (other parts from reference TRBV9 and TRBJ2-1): DSGVTQTPKHLITATGQRVTLRCSPRSGDLSVYWYQQSLDQGLQFLIQYYNGEERAKGNILERFSAQQFPDLHSELNLSSLELGDSALYFCASSEGTSGALREQFFGPGTRLTVL.

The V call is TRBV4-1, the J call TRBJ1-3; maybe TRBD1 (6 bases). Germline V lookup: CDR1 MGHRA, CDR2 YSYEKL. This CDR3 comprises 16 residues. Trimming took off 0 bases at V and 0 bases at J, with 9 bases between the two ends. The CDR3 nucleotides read TGCGCCAGCAGCCAAGATGGGGGCGGCTCTGGAAACACCATATATTTT. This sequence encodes CASSQDGGGSGNTIYF.

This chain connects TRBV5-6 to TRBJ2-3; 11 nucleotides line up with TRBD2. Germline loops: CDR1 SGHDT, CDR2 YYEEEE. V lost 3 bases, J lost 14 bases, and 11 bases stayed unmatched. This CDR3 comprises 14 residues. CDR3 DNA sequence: TGTGCCAGCAGCTGGCCGTTACTAGCGGGAGTTTGGTATTTT. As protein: CASSWPLLAGVWYF.

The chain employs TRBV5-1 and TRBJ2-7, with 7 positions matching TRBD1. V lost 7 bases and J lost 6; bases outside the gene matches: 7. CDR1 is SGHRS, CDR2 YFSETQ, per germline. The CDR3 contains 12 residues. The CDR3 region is CASHRGLGEQYF. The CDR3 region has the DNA TGCGCCAGCCACAGGGGATTGGGCGAGCAGTACTTC. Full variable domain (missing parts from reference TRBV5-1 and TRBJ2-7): KAGVTQTPRYLIKTRGQQVTLSCSPISGHRSVSWYQQTPGQGLQFLFEYFSETQRNKGNFPGRFSGRQFSNSRSEMNVSTLELGDSALYLCASHRGLGEQYFGPGTRLTVT.

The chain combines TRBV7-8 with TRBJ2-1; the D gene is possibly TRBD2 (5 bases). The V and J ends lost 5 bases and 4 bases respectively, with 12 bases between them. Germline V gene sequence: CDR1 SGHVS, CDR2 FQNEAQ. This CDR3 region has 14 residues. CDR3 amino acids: CASSPFRGYNEQFF. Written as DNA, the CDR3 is TGTGCCAGCAGCCCATTCCGGGGATACAATGAGCAGTTCTTC.

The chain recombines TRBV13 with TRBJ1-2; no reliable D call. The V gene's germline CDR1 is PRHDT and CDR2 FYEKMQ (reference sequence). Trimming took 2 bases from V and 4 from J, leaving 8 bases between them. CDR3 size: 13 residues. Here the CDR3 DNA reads TGTGCCAGCAGCTTACGGGGTAGCTATGGCTACACCTTC. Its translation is CASSLRGSYGYTF. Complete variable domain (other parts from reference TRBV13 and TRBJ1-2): AAGVIQSPRHLIKEKRETATLKCYPIPRHDTVYWYQQGPGQDPQFLISFYEKMQSDKGSIPDRFSAQQFSDYHSELNMSSLELGDSALYFCASSLRGSYGYTFGSGTRLTVV.

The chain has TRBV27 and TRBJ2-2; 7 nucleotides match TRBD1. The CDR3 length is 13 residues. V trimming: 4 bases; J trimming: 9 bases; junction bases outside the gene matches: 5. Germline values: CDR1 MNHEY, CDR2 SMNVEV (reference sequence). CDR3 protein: CASSSRGFRELFF. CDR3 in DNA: TGTGCCAGCAGTTCCAGGGGGTTTAGGGAGCTGTTTTTT.

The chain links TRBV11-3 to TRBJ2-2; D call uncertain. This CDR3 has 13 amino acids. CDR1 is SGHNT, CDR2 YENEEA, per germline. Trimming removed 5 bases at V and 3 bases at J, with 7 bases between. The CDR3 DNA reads TGTGCCAGCAGCGCACCAGACACCGGGGAGCTGTTTTTT. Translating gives CASSAPDTGELFF.

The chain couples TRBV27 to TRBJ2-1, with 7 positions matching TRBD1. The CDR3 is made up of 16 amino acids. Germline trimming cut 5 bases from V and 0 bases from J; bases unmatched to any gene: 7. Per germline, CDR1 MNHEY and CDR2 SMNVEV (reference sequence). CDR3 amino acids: CASSRGQRNSYNEQFF. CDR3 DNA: TGTGCCAGCAGTCGGGGACAGAGGAACTCCTACAATGAGCAGTTCTTC.

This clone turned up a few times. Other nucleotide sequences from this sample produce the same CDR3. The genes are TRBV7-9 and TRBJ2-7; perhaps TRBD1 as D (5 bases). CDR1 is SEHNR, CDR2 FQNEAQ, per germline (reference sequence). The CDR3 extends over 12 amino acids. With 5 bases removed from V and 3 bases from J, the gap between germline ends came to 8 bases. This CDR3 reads CASSPTVYEQYF. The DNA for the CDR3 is TGTGCCAGCAGCCCGACAGTCTACGAGCAGTACTTC.

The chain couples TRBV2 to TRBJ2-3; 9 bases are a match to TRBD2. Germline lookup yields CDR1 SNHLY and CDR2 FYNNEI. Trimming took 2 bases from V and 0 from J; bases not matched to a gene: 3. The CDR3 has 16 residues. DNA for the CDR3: TGTGCCAGCAGTGAACTTAGCGGGAGTAGCACAGATACGCAGTATTTT. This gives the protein CASSELSGSSTDTQYF. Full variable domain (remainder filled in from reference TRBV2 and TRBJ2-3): EPEVTQTPSHQVTQMGQEVILRCVPISNHLYFYWYRQILGQKVEFLVSFYNNEISEKSEIFDDQFSVERPDGSNFTLKIRSTKLEDSAMYFCASSELSGSSTDTQYFGPGTRLTVL.

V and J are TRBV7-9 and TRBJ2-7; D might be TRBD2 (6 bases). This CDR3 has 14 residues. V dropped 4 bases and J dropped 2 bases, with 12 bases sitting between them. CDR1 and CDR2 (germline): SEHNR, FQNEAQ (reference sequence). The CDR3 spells CASSSLAETYEQYF. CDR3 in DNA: TGTGCCAGCAGCTCTTTAGCGGAAACCTACGAGCAGTACTTC.

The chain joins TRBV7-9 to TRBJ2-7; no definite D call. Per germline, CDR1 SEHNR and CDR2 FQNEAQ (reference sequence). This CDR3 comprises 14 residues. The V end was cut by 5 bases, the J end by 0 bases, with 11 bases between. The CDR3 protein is CASSHPAVSYEQYF. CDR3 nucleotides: TGTGCCAGCAGCCACCCGGCAGTCTCCTACGAGCAGTACTTC.

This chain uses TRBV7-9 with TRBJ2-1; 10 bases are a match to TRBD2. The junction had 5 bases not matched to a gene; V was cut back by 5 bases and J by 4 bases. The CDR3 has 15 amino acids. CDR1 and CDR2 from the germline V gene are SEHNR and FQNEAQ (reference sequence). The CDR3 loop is CASSPLAGAYNEQFF. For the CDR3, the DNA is TGTGCCAGCAGCCCCCTAGCGGGAGCTTACAATGAGCAGTTCTTC.

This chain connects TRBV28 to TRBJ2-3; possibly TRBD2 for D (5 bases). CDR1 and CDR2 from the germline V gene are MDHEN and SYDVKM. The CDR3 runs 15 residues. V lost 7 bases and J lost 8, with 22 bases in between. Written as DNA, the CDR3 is TGTGCCAGCACCCCATCGGGGTTTTCCTGGGGTACGCAGTATTTT. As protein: CASTPSGFSWGTQYF.

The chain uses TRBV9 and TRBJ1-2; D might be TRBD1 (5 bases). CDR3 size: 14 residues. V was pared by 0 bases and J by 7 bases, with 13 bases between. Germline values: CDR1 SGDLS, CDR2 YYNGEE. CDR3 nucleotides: TGTGCCAGCAGCGTAGGGGGACCTGACGGTGGCTACACCTTC. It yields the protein CASSVGGPDGGYTF.

CDR3 residues: CASSLAARADTQYF. DNA of the CDR3: TGCGCCAGCAGTTTAGCGGCCCGGGCAGATACGCAGTATTTT. The gene calls are TRBV10-2 and TRBJ2-3; D perhaps matches TRBD2 (6 bases). CDR3 size: 14 residues. Deletions cut 5 bases from V and 4 bases from J, with 13 bases between. From germline, CDR1 is WSHSY and CDR2 SAAADI.

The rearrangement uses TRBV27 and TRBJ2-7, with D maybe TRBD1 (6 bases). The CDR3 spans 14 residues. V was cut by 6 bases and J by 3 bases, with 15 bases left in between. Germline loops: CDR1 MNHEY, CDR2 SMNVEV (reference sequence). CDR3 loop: CASSSGVRLYEQYF. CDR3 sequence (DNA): TGTGCCAGCAGCTCAGGGGTAAGACTCTACGAGCAGTACTTC.

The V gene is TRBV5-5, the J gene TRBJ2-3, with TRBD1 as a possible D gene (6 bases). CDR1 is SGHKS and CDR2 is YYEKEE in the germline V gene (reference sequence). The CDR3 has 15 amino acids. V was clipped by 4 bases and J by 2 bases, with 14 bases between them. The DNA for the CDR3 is TGTGCCAGCAGCAATGACAGGAGGCTCACAGATACGCAGTATTTT. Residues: CASSNDRRLTDTQYF.

In DNA form, the CDR3 reads TGTGCCAGCAGTTTCTTACGCCACCACTACTCCGAGCAGTACTTC. As protein: CASSFLRHHYSEQYF. The rearrangement uses TRBV27 and TRBJ2-7; D is ambiguous. The CDR3 contains 15 residues. V shed 3 bases and J shed 6 bases, with 18 bases lying between them. Germline V gene lookup returns CDR1 MNHEY and CDR2 SMNVEV (reference sequence).

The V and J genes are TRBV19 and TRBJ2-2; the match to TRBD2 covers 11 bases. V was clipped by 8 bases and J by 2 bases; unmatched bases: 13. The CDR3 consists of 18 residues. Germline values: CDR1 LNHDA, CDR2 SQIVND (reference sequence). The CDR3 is CASQSPNSGRDNTGELFF. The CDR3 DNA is TGTGCCAGTCAATCCCCAAATAGCGGGAGGGATAACACCGGGGAGCTGTTTTTT.

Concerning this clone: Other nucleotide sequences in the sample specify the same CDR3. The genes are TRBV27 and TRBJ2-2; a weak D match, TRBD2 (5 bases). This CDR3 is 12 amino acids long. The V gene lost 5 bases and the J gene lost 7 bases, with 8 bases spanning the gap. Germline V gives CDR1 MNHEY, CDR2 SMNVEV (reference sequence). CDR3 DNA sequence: TGTGCCAGCAGTCTCGAGGGCGGGGAGCTGTTTTTT. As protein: CASSLEGGELFF.

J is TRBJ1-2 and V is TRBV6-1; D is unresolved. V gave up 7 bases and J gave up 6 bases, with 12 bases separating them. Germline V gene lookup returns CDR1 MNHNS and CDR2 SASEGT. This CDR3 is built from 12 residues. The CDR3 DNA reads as TGTGCCAGCACCCTGACATTCGATGGCTACACCTTC. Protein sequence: CASTLTFDGYTF.

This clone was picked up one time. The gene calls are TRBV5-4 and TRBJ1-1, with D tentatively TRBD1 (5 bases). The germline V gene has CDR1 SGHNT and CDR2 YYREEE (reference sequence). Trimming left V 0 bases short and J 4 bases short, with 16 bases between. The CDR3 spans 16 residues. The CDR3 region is CASSLETGDDLTEAFF. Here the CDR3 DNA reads TGTGCCAGCAGCTTGGAAACAGGCGACGACCTCACTGAAGCTTTCTTT. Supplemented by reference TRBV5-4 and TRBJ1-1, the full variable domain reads ETGVTQSPTHLIKTRGQQVTLRCSSQSGHNTVSWYQQALGQGPQFIFQYYREEENGRGNFPPRFSGLQFPNYSSELNVNALELDDSALYLCASSLETGDDLTEAFFGQGTRLTVV.

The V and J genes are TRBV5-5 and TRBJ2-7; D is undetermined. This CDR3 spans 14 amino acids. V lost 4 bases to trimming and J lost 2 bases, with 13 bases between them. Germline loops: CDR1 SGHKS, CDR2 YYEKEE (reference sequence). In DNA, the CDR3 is TGTGCCAGCAGCCTGTGGTCCGGAGCCTACGAGCAGTACTTC. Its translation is CASSLWSGAYEQYF.

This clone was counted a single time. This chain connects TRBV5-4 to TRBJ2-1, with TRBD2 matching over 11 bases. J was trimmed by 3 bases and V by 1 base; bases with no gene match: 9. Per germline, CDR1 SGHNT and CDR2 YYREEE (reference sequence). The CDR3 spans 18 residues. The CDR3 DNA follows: TGTGCCAGCAGCTTGCGTCTAGCGGGAGGATTTAACTACAATGAGCAGTTCTTC. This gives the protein CASSLRLAGGFNYNEQFF.

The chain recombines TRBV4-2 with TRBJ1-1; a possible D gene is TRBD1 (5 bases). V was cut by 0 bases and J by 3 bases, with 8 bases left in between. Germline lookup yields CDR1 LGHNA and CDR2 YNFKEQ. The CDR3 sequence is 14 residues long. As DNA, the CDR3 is TGTGCCAGCAGCCAAGATCGGGGGGACACTGAAGCTTTCTTT. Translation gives CASSQDRGDTEAFF.